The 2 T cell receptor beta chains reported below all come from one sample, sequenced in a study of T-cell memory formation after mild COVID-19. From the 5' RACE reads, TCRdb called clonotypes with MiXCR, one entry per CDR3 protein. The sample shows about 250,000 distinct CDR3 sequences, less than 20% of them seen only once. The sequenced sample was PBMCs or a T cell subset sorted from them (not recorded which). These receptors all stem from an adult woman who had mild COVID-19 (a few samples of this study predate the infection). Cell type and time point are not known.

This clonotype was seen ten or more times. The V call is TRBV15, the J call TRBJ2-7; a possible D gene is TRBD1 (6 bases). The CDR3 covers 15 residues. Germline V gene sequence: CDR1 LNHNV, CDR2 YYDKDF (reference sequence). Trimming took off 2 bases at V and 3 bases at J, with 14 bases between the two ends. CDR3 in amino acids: CATSRYTGKGYEQYF. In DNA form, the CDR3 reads TGTGCCACCAGCAGATATACAGGGAAAGGCTACGAGCAGTACTTC.

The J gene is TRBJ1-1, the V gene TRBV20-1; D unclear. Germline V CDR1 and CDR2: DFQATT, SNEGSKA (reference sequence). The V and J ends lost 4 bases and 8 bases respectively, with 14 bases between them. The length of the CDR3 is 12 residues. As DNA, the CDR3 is TGCAGTGCTACCCTATCGGGAGGGGAAGCTTTCTTT. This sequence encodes CSATLSGGEAFF.